This is a list of T cell receptor beta chains from one sample in a study of T cell responses to AZD1222 COVID-19 vaccine. Some clones are missing from TCRdb's copy, which holds only in-frame ones; the method was immunoSEQ multiplex PCR. The table records 120,000 or so clones, over 75% of them present only once. Sequenced material: peripheral blood, taken on day 0 of AZD1222 vaccination. These receptor sequences come from an adult in good health. Each CDR3 is given without its conserved first and last residue.

J gene: TRBJ1-1; V gene: TRBV24-1; CDR3 protein: ATSEGPEAF
J gene: TRBJ1-6; V gene: TRBV12-3/TRBV12-4; CDR3 protein: ASSFDSNSPLH
J gene: TRBJ2-7; V gene: TRBV7-4; CDR3 protein: ASSLSGMSYEQY
J gene: TRBJ2-1; V gene: TRBV7-2; CDR3 protein: ASRDTPGLGYNEQF
J gene: TRBJ1-4; V gene: TRBV19; CDR3 protein: ASSVQGAWNEKLF
J gene: TRBJ2-2; V gene: TRBV7-3; CDR3 protein: ASSLFGTSPGRPAGELF
J gene: TRBJ2-7; V gene: TRBV20-1; CDR3 protein: SARSAYEQY
J gene: TRBJ2-3; V gene: TRBV2; CDR3 protein: ASRFGGDTQY
J gene: TRBJ2-7; V gene: TRBV6-5; CDR3 protein: ASSYSGIRDEQY
J gene: TRBJ1-2; V gene: TRBV28; CDR3 protein: ASTHEEGYT
J gene: TRBJ1-2; V gene: TRBV4-1; CDR3 protein: ASSTGVGNYGYT
J gene: TRBJ2-2; V gene: TRBV2; CDR3 protein: ASRDGLAGGWLTGELF
J gene: TRBJ1-5; V gene: TRBV29-1; CDR3 protein: SGGKGQGNQPQH
J gene: TRBJ1-2; V gene: TRBV6-5; CDR3 protein: ASNRQGALDGYT
J gene: TRBJ2-7; V gene: TRBV27; CDR3 protein: ASSRSGGSSDEQY
J gene: TRBJ1-2; V gene: TRBV30; CDR3 protein: AWMQGLSGYT
J gene: TRBJ1-5; V gene: TRBV7-2; CDR3 protein: ASSVESAGNQPQH
J gene: TRBJ1-2; V gene: TRBV27; CDR3 protein: ASSLNQGTWSYT
J gene: TRBJ2-1; V gene: TRBV2; CDR3 protein: ASAPLDEQF
J gene: TRBJ1-2; V gene: TRBV20-1; CDR3 protein: SARSRYGYT
J gene: TRBJ2-2; V gene: TRBV5-4; CDR3 protein: ASRPGTSGASYTGELF
J gene: TRBJ1-2; V gene: TRBV7-8; CDR3 protein: ASSLAGANGYT
J gene: TRBJ2-7; V gene: TRBV5-5; CDR3 protein: ASSLGLAGGYEQY
J gene: TRBJ1-1; V gene: TRBV30; CDR3 protein: AWSPSGAGTEAF
J gene: TRBJ2-1; V gene: TRBV7-3; CDR3 protein: ASSFLGGDGNEQF
J gene: TRBJ2-3; V gene: TRBV6-5; CDR3 protein: ASSYAGGGTDTQY
J gene: TRBJ2-4; V gene: TRBV18; CDR3 protein: ASSPLAGEGLAKNIQY
J gene: TRBJ2-1; V gene: TRBV9; CDR3 protein: ASSVEGLAGNYNEQF
J gene: TRBJ2-2; V gene: TRBV2; CDR3 protein: ASSRGLADSAGELF
J gene: TRBJ2-2; V gene: TRBV3-1/TRBV3-2; CDR3 protein: ASSQGTGLNTGELF
J gene: TRBJ2-1; V gene: TRBV7-8; CDR3 protein: ASRSGRTLNEQF
J gene: TRBJ2-2; V gene: TRBV12-3/TRBV12-4; CDR3 protein: ASSLSGPGELF
J gene: TRBJ1-2; V gene: TRBV5-1; CDR3 protein: ASSIRSDDYGYT
J gene: TRBJ1-5; V gene: TRBV28; CDR3 protein: ASRRPDRGGNQPQH
J gene: TRBJ1-1; V gene: TRBV27; CDR3 protein: ASSNPRKTGKVQNTEAF
J gene: TRBJ2-7; V gene: TRBV30; CDR3 protein: AWSVLAGGSKQY
J gene: TRBJ2-6; V gene: TRBV6-2/TRBV6-3; CDR3 protein: ASSSDNSGANVLT